These T cell receptor beta chains were read from a single sample in a study of shared clonotypes between healthy human individuals. Profiled with immunoSEQ multiplex PCR; TCRdb holds only in-frame clones, not every one. Among 950,000 to 1,200,000 clones, roughly 80% were seen once, and the ten largest hold over 0.8%. Specimen: memory CD4+ T cells from PBMCs. Receptors originate from a man between 18 and 35 years old in good health. Some clones in this sample may be carry-over from other donors' samples. The CDR3 runs from the conserved cysteine through the conserved F or W. A D gene is named only where the DNA matches it firmly. A row's size may be missing; if present it is once, few, many or a size class.

cdr3_aa | cdr3_nt | d_call | clone_size | j_call | v_call
CASSESGLASGEQFF | TGTGCCAGCAGTGAATCGGGACTAGCGTCGGGTGAGCAGTTCTTC | TRBD2 | . | TRBJ2-1 | TRBV2
CASSPVAGVDEQYF | TGCGCCAGCAGCCCCGTAGCGGGAGTCGACGAGCAGTACTTC | TRBD2 | . | TRBJ2-7 | TRBV5-1
CASSSGLAREQYF | TGCGCCAGCAGCTCCGGACTAGCTCGCGAGCAGTACTTC | TRBD2 | . | TRBJ2-7 | TRBV5-1
CASRPDSRLAGGRYNEQFF | TGTGCCAGCAGACCTGACAGTAGACTAGCGGGAGGTCGATACAATGAGCAGTTCTTC | TRBD2 | . | TRBJ2-1 | TRBV28
CAWTTPPADTQYF | TGTGCCTGGACCACCCCCCCCGCAGATACGCAGTATTTT | . | . | TRBJ2-3 | TRBV30
CASSSTSDYEQYF | TGTGCCAGCTCATCGACTAGCGACTACGAGCAGTACTTC | TRBD2 | . | TRBJ2-7 | TRBV18
CASSLVAGGAYEQYF | TGTGCCAGCAGCTTAGTAGCGGGAGGTGCCTACGAGCAGTACTTC | TRBD2 | . | TRBJ2-7 | TRBV11-2
CASSQWGLAGGPRGTGELFF | TGTGCCAGCAGCCAATGGGGACTAGCGGGAGGGCCGCGGGGAACCGGGGAGCTGTTTTTT | TRBD2 | . | TRBJ2-2 | TRBV7-6
CASSFGVPEAFF | TGTGCCAGCAGCTTTGGGGTGCCTGAAGCTTTCTTT | . | . | TRBJ1-1 | TRBV7-9
CASSFSTGGVGRAFF | TGTGCCAGCAGTTTCTCGACAGGGGGCGTCGGGAGAGCTTTCTTT | TRBD1 | . | TRBJ1-1 | TRBV28
CASSSQGRPTKGYTF | TGTGCCAGCAGTTCACAGGGAAGGCCCACTAAGGGCTACACCTTC | . | . | TRBJ1-2 | TRBV28
CASSQVGTAGYNEQFF | TGTGCCAGCAGCCAAGTCGGGACAGCCGGCTACAATGAGCAGTTCTTC | TRBD1 | . | TRBJ2-1 | TRBV4-2
CASSQDGRPTLGEQYF | TGCGCCAGCAGCCAAGATGGTCGTCCTACTTTAGGAGAGCAGTACTTC | . | . | TRBJ2-7 | TRBV4-3
CASSEMRGDTEAFF | TGTGCCAGCAGTGAAATGAGGGGAGACACTGAAGCTTTCTTT | . | once | TRBJ1-1 | TRBV6-1
CASSPGTGGSGNTIYF | TGCGCCAGCAGCCCCGGGACAGGGGGCTCTGGAAACACCATATATTTT | TRBD1 | . | TRBJ1-3 | TRBV5-1
CASSDRLWGPGELFF | TGTGCCAGCAGTGATAGATTATGGGGCCCCGGGGAGCTGTTTTTT | . | once | TRBJ2-2 | TRBV6-1
CASRILYNEQFF | TGTGCCAGCAGAATACTCTACAATGAGCAGTTCTTC | . | . | TRBJ2-1 | TRBV6-1
CASSPRDSLNTEAFF | TGCGCCAGCAGCCCCCGGGACAGCTTGAACACTGAAGCTTTCTTT | TRBD1 | . | TRBJ1-1 | TRBV4-1
CASSLAGGDDGYTF | TGCGCCAGCAGCTTGGCGGGAGGGGATGATGGCTACACCTTC | . | . | TRBJ1-2 | TRBV5-1
CASSPATRTDTQYF | TGTGCCAGCTCACCTGCGACCCGCACAGATACGCAGTATTTT | . | . | TRBJ2-3 | TRBV18
CASSLSSTPRGTEAFF | TGTGCCAGCAGTTTATCCTCCACCCCAAGGGGCACTGAAGCTTTCTTT | . | . | TRBJ1-1 | TRBV28
CASSADRGNFPDTQYF | TGTGCCAGTAGCGCGGACAGAGGGAATTTTCCAGATACGCAGTATTTT | . | . | TRBJ2-3 | TRBV19
CASSLVSGQGAHEQYF | TGTGCCAGCAGCTTAGTCTCGGGACAGGGAGCCCACGAGCAGTACTTC | TRBD1 | . | TRBJ2-7 | TRBV7-2
CASSLAVTSGYNEQFF | TGTGCCAGCAGCTTAGCGGTGACTAGCGGGTACAATGAGCAGTTCTTC | TRBD2 | . | TRBJ2-1 | TRBV11-2
CASSLGGRASTEAFF | TGTGCCAGCAGCTTAGGGGGCAGGGCGAGCACTGAAGCTTTCTTT | . | . | TRBJ1-1 | TRBV7-8
CASSLITRGQPQHF | TGTGCCAGCAGTCTCATCACAAGGGGTCAGCCCCAGCATTTT | . | many | TRBJ1-5 | TRBV28
CASSQDGLSEQFF | TGCGCCAGCAGCCAAGATGGGCTATCGGAGCAGTTCTTC | . | once | TRBJ2-1 | TRBV4-1
CAWSAPRTGNYNEQFF | TGTGCCTGGAGTGCCCCCCGGACAGGAAACTACAATGAGCAGTTCTTC | TRBD1 | . | TRBJ2-1 | TRBV30
CAISPRDGEAFF | TGTGCCATCAGCCCCCGGGACGGTGAAGCTTTCTTT | . | . | TRBJ1-1 | TRBV10-3
CASSIVSPNQPQHF | TGTGCCAGTAGTATAGTGAGCCCCAATCAGCCCCAGCATTTT | . | . | TRBJ1-5 | TRBV19
CAYKGPYEQYF | TGTGCCTACAAAGGGCCCTACGAGCAGTACTTC | . | . | TRBJ2-7 | TRBV30
CASRLRGLPYNEQFF | TGTGCCAGCAGGTTAAGAGGACTACCCTACAATGAGCAGTTCTTC | . | . | TRBJ2-1 | TRBV7-9
CASSPGGGNQPQHF | TGTGCCAGCAGCCCTGGGGGGGGTAATCAGCCCCAGCATTTT | . | . | TRBJ1-5 | TRBV7-9
CASSGRDYEQYF | TGTGCCAGCAGCGGGAGGGACTACGAGCAGTACTTC | TRBD2 | . | TRBJ2-7 | TRBV7-3
CASSPLTGDYGYTF | TGCGCCAGCAGCCCTTTGACAGGGGACTATGGCTACACCTTC | TRBD1 | . | TRBJ1-2 | TRBV5-1
CASSLGAGQLTDTQYF | TGTGCCAGCAGCTTAGGGGCGGGACAGCTCACAGATACGCAGTATTTT | . | few | TRBJ2-3 | TRBV11-2
CASSLLDRNGNTIYF | TGTGCCAGCTCACTACTAGACAGGAATGGAAACACCATATATTTT | . | . | TRBJ1-3 | TRBV18
CASSEAPGAGYGYTF | TGTGCCAGCAGTGAAGCGCCGGGGGCAGGATATGGCTACACCTTC | . | . | TRBJ1-2 | TRBV6-1
CASSWGSGRGSTDTQYF | TGTGCCAGCAGCTGGGGTAGCGGGAGGGGAAGCACAGATACGCAGTATTTT | TRBD2 | . | TRBJ2-3 | TRBV7-3
CASSGGNSYEQYF | TGTGCCAGCAGTGGGGGTAATAGCTACGAGCAGTACTTC | . | . | TRBJ2-7 | TRBV28
CASSYWGSSYNEQFF | TGTGCCAGCAGTTACTGGGGAAGCTCCTACAATGAGCAGTTCTTC | . | . | TRBJ2-1 | TRBV6-5
CASSSLSGSLGSTDTQYF | TGTGCCAGCAGCTCACTTAGCGGGAGTTTAGGAAGCACAGATACGCAGTATTTT | TRBD2 | once | TRBJ2-3 | TRBV7-9
CASSLDGGQAGRF | TGCGCCAGCAGCTTGGACGGAGGGCAGGCCGGAAGGTTT | . | . | TRBJ1-1 | TRBV5-1
CASSLDREDIQYF | TGTGCCAGCAGCTTGGACAGGGAGGACATTCAGTACTTC | TRBD1 | few | TRBJ2-4 | TRBV7-2
CASMGGYNEQFF | TGTGCCAGCATGGGCGGATACAATGAGCAGTTCTTC | . | . | TRBJ2-1 | TRBV28
CASSFRSRGAYNEQFF | TGTGCCAGCAGCTTCCGCTCCCGCGGGGCGTACAATGAGCAGTTCTTC | . | once | TRBJ2-1 | TRBV7-2
CASSSQTRMTGELFF | TGTGCCAGCAGCTCACAAACACGGATGACCGGGGAGCTGTTTTTT | . | . | TRBJ2-2 | TRBV7-3
CSVNGPATEAFF | TGCAGTGTCAACGGCCCTGCCACTGAAGCTTTCTTT | . | . | TRBJ1-1 | TRBV29-1
CASSRELRFDTEAFF | TGTGCCAGTAGTAGAGAGCTCCGATTTGACACTGAAGCTTTCTTT | . | . | TRBJ1-1 | TRBV19
CASSPRGDTQYF | TGCGCCAGCAGCCCCCGAGGGGATACGCAGTATTTT | . | . | TRBJ2-3 | TRBV5-1
CASSQEGLGPQYF | TGCGCCAGCAGCCAAGAAGGCCTAGGACCGCAGTATTTT | . | . | TRBJ2-3 | TRBV4-1
CASSGGLFGIKHTGELFF | TGTGCCAGCAGCGGGGGGTTATTTGGGATAAAGCACACCGGGGAGCTGTTTTTT | . | . | TRBJ2-2 | TRBV11-2
CASSGTVGNEQFF | TGTGCCAGCAGTGGTACAGTAGGCAATGAGCAGTTCTTC | . | . | TRBJ2-1 | TRBV2
CASSHSITSSHEQYF | TGTGCCAGCAGCCACTCTATTACCAGCTCCCACGAGCAGTACTTC | . | . | TRBJ2-7 | TRBV28
CSARPYNEQFF | TGCAGTGCTCGGCCTTACAATGAGCAGTTCTTC | . | . | TRBJ2-1 | TRBV20-1
CASSHGQLNTEAFF | TGTGCCAGCAGCCACGGACAGCTGAACACTGAAGCTTTCTTT | . | . | TRBJ1-1 | TRBV11-2
CASSENPFRISMETQYF | TGTGCCAGCAGTGAGAACCCGTTTAGAATCAGTATGGAGACCCAGTACTTC | . | . | TRBJ2-5 | TRBV6-1